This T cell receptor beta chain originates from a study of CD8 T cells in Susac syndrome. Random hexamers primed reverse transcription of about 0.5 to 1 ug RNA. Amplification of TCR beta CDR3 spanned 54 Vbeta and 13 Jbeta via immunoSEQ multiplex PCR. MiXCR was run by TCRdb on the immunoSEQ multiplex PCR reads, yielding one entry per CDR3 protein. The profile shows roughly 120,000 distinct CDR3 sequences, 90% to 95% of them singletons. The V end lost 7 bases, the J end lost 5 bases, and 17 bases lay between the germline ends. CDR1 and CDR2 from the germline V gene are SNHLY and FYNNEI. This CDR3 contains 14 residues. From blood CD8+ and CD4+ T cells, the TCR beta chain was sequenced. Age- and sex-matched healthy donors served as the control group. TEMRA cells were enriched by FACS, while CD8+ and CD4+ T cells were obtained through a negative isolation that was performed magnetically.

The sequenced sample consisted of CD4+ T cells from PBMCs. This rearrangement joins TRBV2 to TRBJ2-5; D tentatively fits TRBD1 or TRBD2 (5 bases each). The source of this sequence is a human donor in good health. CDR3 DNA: TGTGCCAGCACCCCGGGGCTGCGAGGGGAGACCCAGTACTTC. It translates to CASTPGLRGETQYF.